This TCR beta chain was profiled in a study of cytomegalovirus exposure and HLA in healthy donors. Study-level findings and limits: Later analysis showed most CMV-associated TCR beta chains appearing HLA-restricted. Accurate prediction of most subjects' HLA-A and HLA-B alleles from TCR beta sequences was reported. Later analysis showed TCR association rates varying by HLA locus, highest for DRB1 and lowest for HLA-C.

To note about this clone: Its antigen remains unidentified.

Germline V gene lookup returns CDR1 MDHEN and CDR2 SYDVKM. Trimming pared 5 bases from V and 4 bases from J, leaving 8 bases between. The CDR3 is made up of 12 amino acids. The PCR had 60 Vbeta and 13 Jbeta primers. In the source study's methods: Later, an analysis found about 77 million unique TCR beta chains, and 9.5 million to 12 million of these were shared. Clones were read by immunoSEQ multiplex PCR, and TCRdb kept only the in-frame ones, dropping some. D and trimming come from the DNA, and the V and J calls and clone size come from that table. The ten top clones account for 1%, within a sample of 100,000 to 150,000 clones.

This clonotype was obtained from a man aged 18 to 30 in good health and CMV-seronegative. Sequencing was performed on PBMCs. J is TRBJ1-2 and V is TRBV28; D is undetermined. The CDR3 DNA sequence: TGTGCCAGCAGTGCAGAGGCCTATGGCTACACCTTC. Translation gives CASSAEAYGYTF.